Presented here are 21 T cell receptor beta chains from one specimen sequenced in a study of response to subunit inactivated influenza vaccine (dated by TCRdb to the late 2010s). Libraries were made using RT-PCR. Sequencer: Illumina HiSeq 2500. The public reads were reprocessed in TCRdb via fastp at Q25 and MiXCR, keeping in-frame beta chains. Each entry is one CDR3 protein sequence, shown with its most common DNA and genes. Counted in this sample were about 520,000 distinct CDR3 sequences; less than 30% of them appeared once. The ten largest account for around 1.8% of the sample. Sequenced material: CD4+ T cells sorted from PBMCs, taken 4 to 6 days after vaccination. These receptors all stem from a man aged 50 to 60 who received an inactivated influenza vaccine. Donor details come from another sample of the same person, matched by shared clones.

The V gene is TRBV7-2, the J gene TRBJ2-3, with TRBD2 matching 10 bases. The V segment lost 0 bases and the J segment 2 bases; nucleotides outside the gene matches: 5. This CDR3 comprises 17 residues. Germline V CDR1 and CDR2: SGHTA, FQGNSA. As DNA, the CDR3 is TGTGCCAGCAGCTTAGCTCTAGCGGGGGATGACACAGATACGCAGTATTTT. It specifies CASSLALAGDDTDTQYF.

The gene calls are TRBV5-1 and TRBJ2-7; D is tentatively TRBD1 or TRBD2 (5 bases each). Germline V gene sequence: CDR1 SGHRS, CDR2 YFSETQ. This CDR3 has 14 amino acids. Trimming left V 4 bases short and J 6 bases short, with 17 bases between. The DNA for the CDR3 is TGCGCCAGCAGCCCGGGGCAGCGCACGGGCGAGCAGTACTTC. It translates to CASSPGQRTGEQYF. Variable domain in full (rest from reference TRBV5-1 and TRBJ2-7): KAGVTQTPRYLIKTRGQQVTLSCSPISGHRSVSWYQQTPGQGLQFLFEYFSETQRNKGNFPGRFSGRQFSNSRSEMNVSTLELGDSALYLCASSPGQRTGEQYFGPGTRLTVT.

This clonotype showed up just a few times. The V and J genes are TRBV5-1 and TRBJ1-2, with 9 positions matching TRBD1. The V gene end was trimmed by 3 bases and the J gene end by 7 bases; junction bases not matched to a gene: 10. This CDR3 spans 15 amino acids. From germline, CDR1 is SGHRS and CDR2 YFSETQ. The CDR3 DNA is TGCGCCAGCAGCTGGGGACAGGGAAGTTTCCGTGGCTACACCTTC. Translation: CASSWGQGSFRGYTF.

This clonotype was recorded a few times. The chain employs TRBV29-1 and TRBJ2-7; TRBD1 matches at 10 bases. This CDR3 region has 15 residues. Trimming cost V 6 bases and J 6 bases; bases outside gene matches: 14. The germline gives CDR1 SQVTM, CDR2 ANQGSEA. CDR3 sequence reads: CSVTTTGGASGEQYF. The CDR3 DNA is TGCAGCGTGACTACGACAGGGGGCGCGAGTGGCGAGCAGTACTTC.

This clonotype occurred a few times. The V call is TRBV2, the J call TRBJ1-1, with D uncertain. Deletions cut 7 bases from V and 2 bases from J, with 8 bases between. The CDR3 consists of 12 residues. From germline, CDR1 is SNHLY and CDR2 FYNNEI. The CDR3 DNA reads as TGTGCCAGCAAGCCCCAAAACACTGAAGCTTTCTTT. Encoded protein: CASKPQNTEAFF.

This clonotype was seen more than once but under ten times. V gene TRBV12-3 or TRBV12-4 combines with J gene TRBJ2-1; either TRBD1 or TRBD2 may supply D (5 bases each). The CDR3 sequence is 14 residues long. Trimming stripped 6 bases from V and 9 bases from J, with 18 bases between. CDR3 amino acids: CASSKGPHAGEQFF. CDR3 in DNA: TGTGCCAGCAGCAAGGGACCCCACGCGGGTGAGCAGTTCTTC.

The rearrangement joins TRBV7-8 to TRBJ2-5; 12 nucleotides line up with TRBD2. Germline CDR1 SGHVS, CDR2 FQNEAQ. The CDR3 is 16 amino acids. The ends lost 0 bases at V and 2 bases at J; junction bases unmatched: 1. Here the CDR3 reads CASSLAGTSGQETQYF. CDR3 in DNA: TGTGCCAGCAGCTTAGCGGGGACTAGCGGGCAAGAGACCCAGTACTTC.

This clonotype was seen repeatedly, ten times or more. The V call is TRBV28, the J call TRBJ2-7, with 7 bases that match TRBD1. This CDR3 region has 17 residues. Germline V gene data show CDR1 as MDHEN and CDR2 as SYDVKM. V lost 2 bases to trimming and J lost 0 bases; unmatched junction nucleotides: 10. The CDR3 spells CASSLGTGAFGSYEQYF. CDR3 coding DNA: TGTGCCAGCAGTTTAGGCACAGGGGCATTCGGCTCCTACGAGCAGTACTTC.

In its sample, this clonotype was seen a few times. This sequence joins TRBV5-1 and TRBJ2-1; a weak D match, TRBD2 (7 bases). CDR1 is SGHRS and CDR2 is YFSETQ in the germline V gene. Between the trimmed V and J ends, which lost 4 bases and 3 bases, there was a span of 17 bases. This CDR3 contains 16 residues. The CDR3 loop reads CASSPGGGSFYNEQFF. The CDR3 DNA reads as TGCGCCAGCAGCCCGGGGGGCGGGAGTTTCTACAATGAGCAGTTCTTC.

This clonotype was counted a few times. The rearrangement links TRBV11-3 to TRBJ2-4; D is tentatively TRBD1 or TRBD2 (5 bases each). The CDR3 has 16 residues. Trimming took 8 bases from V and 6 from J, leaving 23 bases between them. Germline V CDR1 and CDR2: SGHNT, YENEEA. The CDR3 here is CASPHGAGQFGNIQYF. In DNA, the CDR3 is TGTGCCAGCCCCCACGGGGCAGGGCAGTTTGGAAACATTCAGTACTTC.

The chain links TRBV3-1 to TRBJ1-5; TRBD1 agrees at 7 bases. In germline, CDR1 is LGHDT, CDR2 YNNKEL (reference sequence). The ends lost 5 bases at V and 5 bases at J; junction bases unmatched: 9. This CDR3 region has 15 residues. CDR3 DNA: TGTGCCAGCAGCAGAGGACAGGAGGACTATCAGCCCCAGCATTTT. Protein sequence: CASSRGQEDYQPQHF.

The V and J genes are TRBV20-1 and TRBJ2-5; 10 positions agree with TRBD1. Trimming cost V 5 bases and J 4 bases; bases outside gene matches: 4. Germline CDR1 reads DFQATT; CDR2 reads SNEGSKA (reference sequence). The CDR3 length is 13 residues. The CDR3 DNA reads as TGCAGTGCTCTCCGGGACAGGGGAGAGACCCAGTACTTC. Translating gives CSALRDRGETQYF.

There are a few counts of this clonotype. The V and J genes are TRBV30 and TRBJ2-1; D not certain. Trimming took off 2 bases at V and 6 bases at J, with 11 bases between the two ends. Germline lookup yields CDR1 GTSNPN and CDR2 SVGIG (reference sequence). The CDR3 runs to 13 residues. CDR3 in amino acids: CAWSLQSGNEQFF. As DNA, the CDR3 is TGTGCCTGGAGTTTACAGTCGGGCAATGAGCAGTTCTTC.

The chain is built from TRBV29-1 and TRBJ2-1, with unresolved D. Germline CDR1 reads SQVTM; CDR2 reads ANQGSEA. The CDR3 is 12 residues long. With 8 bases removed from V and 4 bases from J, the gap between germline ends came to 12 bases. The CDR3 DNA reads TGCAGCATTTTGGACGGGTACAATGAGCAGTTCTTC. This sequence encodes CSILDGYNEQFF.

CDR3 nucleotides: TGTGCCAGCAGCCTTCATGGGGGCACCTACAATGAGCAGTTCTTC. Translation gives CASSLHGGTYNEQFF. J is TRBJ2-1 and V is TRBV7-2, with D maybe TRBD1 (6 bases). The CDR3 contains 15 residues. The V and J ends lost 5 bases and 2 bases respectively, with 13 bases between them. Germline V gives CDR1 SGHTA, CDR2 FQGNSA.

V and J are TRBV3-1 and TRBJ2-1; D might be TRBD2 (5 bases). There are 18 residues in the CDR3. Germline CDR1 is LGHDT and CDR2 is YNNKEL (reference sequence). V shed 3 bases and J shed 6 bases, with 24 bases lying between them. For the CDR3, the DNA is TGTGCCAGCAGCCACCCAGTGTCCAGGACTGCGAAGGGCAATGAGCAGTTCTTC. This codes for CASSHPVSRTAKGNEQFF.

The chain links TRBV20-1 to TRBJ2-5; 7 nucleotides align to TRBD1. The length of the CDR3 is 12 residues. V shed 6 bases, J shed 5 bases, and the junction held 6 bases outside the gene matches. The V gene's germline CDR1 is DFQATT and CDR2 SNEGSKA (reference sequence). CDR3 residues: CSAEFRGETQYF. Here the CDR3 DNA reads TGCAGTGCAGAATTCAGGGGGGAGACCCAGTACTTC.

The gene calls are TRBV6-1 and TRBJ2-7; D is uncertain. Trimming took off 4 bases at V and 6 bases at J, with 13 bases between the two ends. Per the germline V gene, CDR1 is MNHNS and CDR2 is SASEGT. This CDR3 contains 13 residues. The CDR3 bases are TGTGCCAGCAGTGGAGAAGGGTTGGGCGAGCAGTACTTC. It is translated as CASSGEGLGEQYF.

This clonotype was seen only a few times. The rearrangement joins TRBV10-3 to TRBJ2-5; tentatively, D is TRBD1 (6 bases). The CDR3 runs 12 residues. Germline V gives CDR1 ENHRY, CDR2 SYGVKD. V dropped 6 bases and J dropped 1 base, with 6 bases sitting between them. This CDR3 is CAIRDSQETQYF. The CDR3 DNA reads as TGTGCCATCAGGGACAGCCAAGAGACCCAGTACTTC.

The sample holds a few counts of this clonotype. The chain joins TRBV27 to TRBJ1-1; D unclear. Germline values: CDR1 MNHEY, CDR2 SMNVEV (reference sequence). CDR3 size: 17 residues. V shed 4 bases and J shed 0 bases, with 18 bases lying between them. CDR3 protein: CASSSTRGLGMNTEAFF. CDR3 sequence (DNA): TGTGCCAGCAGTTCCACCCGTGGGCTAGGAATGAACACTGAAGCTTTCTTT.

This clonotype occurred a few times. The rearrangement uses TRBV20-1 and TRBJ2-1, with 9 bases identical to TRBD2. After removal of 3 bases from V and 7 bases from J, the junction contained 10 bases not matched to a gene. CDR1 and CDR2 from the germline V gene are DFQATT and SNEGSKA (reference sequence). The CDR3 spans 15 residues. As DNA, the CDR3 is TGCAGTGCTAGGGCTGGCGGGAGGGTTGGGAATGAGCAGTTCTTC. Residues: CSARAGGRVGNEQFF.